The rows below give T cell receptor beta chains drawn from one sample of a study of beta chain features in type 1 diabetes. Profiled with immunoSEQ multiplex PCR; TCRdb holds only in-frame clones, not every one. The data contain roughly 350,000 clones, more than 9.5% of them singletons. Sequencing was performed on naive CD4+ T cells from blood. These receptors all stem from a woman in her 30s in good health. Both conserved end residues are part of each CDR3. The order of the fields is CDR3 length, V gene, J gene, clone size, CDR3 protein. A row's size may be missing; if present it is once, few, many or a size class.

>12|TRBV29-1|TRBJ1-1|NA
CSGRDSYTEAFF
>15|TRBV28|TRBJ1-1|NA
CASSLYGTGRTEAFF
>15|TRBV7-2|TRBJ2-7|NA
CASSFTSGSSYEQYF
>17|TRBV7-8|TRBJ2-3|NA
CASSNGGQGDSTDTQYF
>13|TRBV29-1|TRBJ2-2|few
CSAGHTNTGELFF
>15|TRBV4-3|TRBJ1-5|NA
CASSQTEIQNQPQHF
>15|TRBV9|TRBJ2-5|NA
CASSVGAGGEETQYF
>18|TRBV27|TRBJ2-7|NA
CASSLKMNSGRKLYEQYF
>14|TRBV19|TRBJ1-5|few
CASKRAARNQPQHF
>14|TRBV6-1|TRBJ2-5|few
CAMSGQGAWETQYF
>14|TRBV18|TRBJ2-1|NA
CASSSGTTNNEQFF
>13|TRBV4-1|TRBJ1-2|few
CASRRGQDYGYTF
>15|TRBV30|TRBJ2-1|NA
CAWSVYGVSYNEQFF
>11|TRBV20-1|TRBJ1-1|few
CSAKRGVEAFF
>14|TRBV9|TRBJ2-7|few
CASSVDGTVYEQYF
>14|TRBV7-8|TRBJ1-1|NA
CASSFSVRATEAFF
>16|TRBV4-1|TRBJ2-1|NA
CASSRSGQSSYNEQFF
>15|TRBV28|TRBJ2-1|NA
CASRSAGGNYNEQFF
>15|TRBV6-5|TRBJ2-1|few
CASSVRSVPYNEQFF
>15|TRBV11-2|TRBJ2-1|few
CASSFTGAQNNEQFF
>15|TRBV28|TRBJ2-7|NA
CASSFSDTTSYEQYF
>15|TRBV9|TRBJ2-5|NA
CASSLRDRSQETQYF
>13|TRBV15|TRBJ2-7|NA
CATSRWGGREQYF
>12|TRBV5-5|TRBJ2-3|few
CASSRDRDTQYF
>17|TRBV7-9|TRBJ2-5|NA
CASSVRTGTSGQETQYF
>14|TRBV30|TRBJ1-5|NA
CAWSAGQANQPQHF
>15|TRBV30|TRBJ2-1|NA
CAWSVPGTSNNEQFF
>15|TRBV18|TRBJ2-1|few
CASSPPSGSHNEQFF
>14|TRBV9|TRBJ1-5|few
CASSSHGGYQPQHF
>15|TRBV5-1|TRBJ2-1|few
CASSLAYSDNSEQFF
>15|TRBV19|TRBJ2-5|few
CASSIRDRGQETQYF
>14|TRBV5-4|TRBJ2-1|few
CASSSGLEVGEQFF
>13|TRBV5-4|TRBJ2-7|NA
CASSLISSFEQYF
>14|TRBV2|TRBJ2-7|NA
CASSATGGTYEQYF
>13|TRBV15|TRBJ1-5|NA
CATSRAQGQPQHF
>17|TRBV4-3|TRBJ2-7|few
CASSQREAQLGGNEQYF
>16|TRBV7-6|TRBJ2-5|NA
CASSLVVVQGEETQYF
>12|TRBV6-5|TRBJ2-5|NA
CASGDHQETQYF
>14|TRBV18|TRBJ1-1|NA
CASTPGTENTEAFF
>13|TRBV28|TRBJ2-3|NA
CASNGGAADTQYF
>17|TRBV28|TRBJ2-5|few
CASSLTSGRGWGETQYF
>14|TRBV5-1|TRBJ1-5|few
CASSRTGGNQPQHF
>14|TRBV28|TRBJ1-5|few
CASRSGYDNQPQHF
>12|TRBV28|TRBJ2-3|few
CASSVASDTQYF
>12|TRBV6-6|TRBJ2-5|NA
CASSSRQETQYF
>13|TRBV5-4|TRBJ2-1|NA
CASSVAGYNEQFF
>15|TRBV11-3|TRBJ2-6|NA
CASSLGGSGANVLTF
>12|TRBV28|TRBJ2-7|NA
CASRQGSYEQYF
>15|TRBV28|TRBJ2-7|NA
CASSLGGTGGHEQYF
>14|TRBV27|TRBJ1-1|few
CASRDRGMNTEAFF
>13|TRBV28|TRBJ2-5|few
CASRAGGTETQYF
>14|TRBV2|TRBJ1-1|NA
CASTLRTVNTEAFF
>14|TRBV7-3|TRBJ1-1|few
CASSPGQSNTEAFF
>18|TRBV4-2|TRBJ1-2|NA
CASSQPKAGTGTNYGYTF
>14|TRBV5-1|TRBJ2-4|NA
CASSHGDRGNIQYF
>17|TRBV5-1|TRBJ1-2|few
CASSLATGGETNYGYTF
>15|TRBV19|TRBJ2-7|NA
CASSISGTGHYEQYF
>14|TRBV29-1|TRBJ2-1|NA
CSAANSWTYNEQFF
>15|TRBV5-1|TRBJ2-1|few
CASSLVLAGVDEQFF